This is a list of T cell receptor beta chains from one sample in a study of metastatic and nonmetastatic thyroid tumors. TCRdb redid the clone calls on the PCR reads using MiXCR. The repertoire consists of around 89,000 clones, with more than 13% occurring once and the leading ten covering about 3.9%. Material for sequencing was blood. The receptors were sampled from a female donor with papillary thyroid cancer or a benign thyroid nodule (not recorded which). Some clones in this sample may be carry-over from other donors' samples. Both conserved end residues are part of each CDR3. Each record gives: D gene, clone size, J gene, V gene, CDR3 DNA, CDR3 protein. A D gene is named only where the DNA matches it firmly. Clone size is stated in some rows and not others, as once, few, many or a class when expanded.

d_call: .; clone_size: many; j_call: TRBJ1-1; v_call: TRBV6-2/TRBV6-3; cdr3_nt: TGTGCCAGCCCCAGGAAGGGGCTAGGGGGGGACACTGAAGCTTTCTTT; cdr3_aa: CASPRKGLGGDTEAFF
d_call: .; clone_size: many; j_call: TRBJ2-5; v_call: TRBV6-5; cdr3_nt: TGTGCCAGCAGTTACATGGGCGGACTGGCGGAGACCCAGTACTTC; cdr3_aa: CASSYMGGLAETQYF
d_call: .; clone_size: many; j_call: TRBJ2-2; v_call: TRBV7-6; cdr3_nt: TGTGCCAGCAGCCTATTGGAACGTGCAGGGGGGGAGCTGTTTTTT; cdr3_aa: CASSLLERAGGELFF
d_call: .; clone_size: .; j_call: TRBJ2-2; v_call: TRBV6-1; cdr3_nt: TGTGCCATCCACCGGACATGGAACACCGGGGAGCTGTTTTTT; cdr3_aa: CAIHRTWNTGELFF
d_call: TRBD1; clone_size: many; j_call: TRBJ1-4; v_call: TRBV12-3/TRBV12-4; cdr3_nt: TGTGCCAGCAGTTTAAGGCCCGACAGGGGTAATGAAAAACTGTTTTTT; cdr3_aa: CASSLRPDRGNEKLFF
d_call: TRBD1; clone_size: few; j_call: TRBJ1-2; v_call: TRBV28; cdr3_nt: TGTGCCAGCAGTTTGGGACAGCAGTATGGCTACACCTTC; cdr3_aa: CASSLGQQYGYTF
d_call: .; clone_size: .; j_call: TRBJ2-1; v_call: TRBV27; cdr3_nt: TGTGCCAGCAGTCCTGATGGGGGGCGGACAACCTCCTACAATGGGCAGTTCTTC; cdr3_aa: CASSPDGGRTTSYNGQFF
d_call: .; clone_size: many; j_call: TRBJ1-6; v_call: TRBV19; cdr3_nt: TGTGCCAGTAGTACCAGCACAGGCCCATTGTATCCCCTCCACTTT; cdr3_aa: CASSTSTGPLYPLHF
d_call: .; clone_size: many; j_call: TRBJ1-2; v_call: TRBV7-2; cdr3_nt: TGTGCCAGCAGCTTAAGTACAGGGCGGGGCTACACCTTC; cdr3_aa: CASSLSTGRGYTF
d_call: .; clone_size: many; j_call: TRBJ2-7; v_call: TRBV11-2; cdr3_nt: TGTGCCAGCAGCTTAACCGCAGGCAGCACCCCCTACGAGCAGTACTTC; cdr3_aa: CASSLTAGSTPYEQYF
d_call: TRBD1; clone_size: many; j_call: TRBJ1-1; v_call: TRBV7-9; cdr3_nt: TGTGCCAGCAGCCCTCGGACAGGGAGGGTTGAAGCTTTCTTT; cdr3_aa: CASSPRTGRVEAFF
d_call: .; clone_size: many; j_call: TRBJ1-1; v_call: TRBV18; cdr3_nt: TGTGCCGGCTCACCACGGGGGGACACTGAAGCTTTCTTT; cdr3_aa: CAGSPRGDTEAFF
d_call: .; clone_size: many; j_call: TRBJ1-3; v_call: TRBV15; cdr3_nt: TGTGCCACCAGCAGAGATCCCCCCGGGCCTGGCTCTGGAAACACCATATATTTT; cdr3_aa: CATSRDPPGPGSGNTIYF
d_call: .; clone_size: many; j_call: TRBJ2-1; v_call: TRBV6-1; cdr3_nt: TGTGCCAGCACCCCAGGGAGGATGAATGAGCAGTTCTTC; cdr3_aa: CASTPGRMNEQFF